Following are 27 T cell receptor beta chains from one sample sequenced in a study of blood T cell repertoires in COVID-19. Assay used: immunoSEQ multiplex PCR; TCRdb lists only in-frame clones, some missing. The sample yields some 210,000 clones, 70% to 90% seen once. Input material: peripheral blood. The receptors here all came from a woman aged 40-49 years who had recovered from COVID-19.

This chain joins TRBV28 and TRBJ1-2; D gene uncertain. This CDR3 has 13 residues. The germline V gene has CDR1 MDHEN and CDR2 SYDVKM. Trimming removed 3 bases at V and 4 bases at J, with 9 bases between. In nucleotides, the CDR3 is TGTGCCAGCAGTTTTACATCCTCCTATGGCTACACCTTC. Its protein product is CASSFTSSYGYTF.

This clone was recorded once. The V and J genes are TRBV13 and TRBJ2-3; possibly TRBD2 for D (6 bases). CDR3 length: 14 residues. The germline CDR1 and CDR2 sequences are PRHDT and FYEKMQ (reference sequence). V lost 5 bases, J lost 4 bases, and 13 bases lay in between. CDR3 DNA sequence: TGTGCCAGCAGCCATCAATGGGAGGCAGATACGCAGTATTTT. It encodes CASSHQWEADTQYF.

V usage is TRBV6-5 and J usage is TRBJ2-7; possible D gene TRBD1, 5 bases. The CDR3 extends over 14 amino acids. The V and J ends lost 0 bases and 1 base respectively, with 7 bases between them. The germline V gene has CDR1 MNHEY and CDR2 SVGAGI. CDR3 loop: CASSYSGASYEQYF. CDR3 nucleotide sequence: TGTGCCAGCAGTTACTCTGGGGCATCCTACGAGCAGTACTTC.

The CDR3 bases are TGTGCCATCAGTGATACACTAGGACGAGTGTCCTACGAGCAGTACTTC. Its translation is CAISDTLGRVSYEQYF. This sequence joins TRBV10-3 and TRBJ2-7, with a tentative D call TRBD2 (5 bases). The CDR3 runs to 16 residues. Trimming stripped 3 bases from V and 1 base from J, with 16 bases between. The V gene's germline CDR1 is ENHRY and CDR2 SYGVKD.

This sequence joins TRBV5-1 and TRBJ2-3, with 10 nucleotides matching TRBD2. V gave up 2 bases and J gave up 5 bases; unmatched junction bases: 5. Germline loops: CDR1 SGHRS, CDR2 YFSETQ. The CDR3 contains 15 residues. The CDR3 spells CASSLTPSGGDTQYF. Here the CDR3 DNA reads TGCGCCAGCAGCTTAACGCCTAGCGGGGGAGATACGCAGTATTTT.

The chain is built from TRBV5-1 and TRBJ1-4; TRBD1 is a possible D gene (6 bases). Germline values: CDR1 SGHRS, CDR2 YFSETQ. The CDR3 has 15 amino acids. The germline V and J ends were trimmed by 0 bases and 7 bases, with 13 bases remaining between them. The CDR3 protein is CASSLDRVLPEKLFF. Written as DNA, the CDR3 is TGCGCCAGCAGCTTGGACAGGGTGCTGCCTGAAAAACTGTTTTTT. Based on the CDR3 plus reference TRBV5-1 and TRBJ1-4, the full variable domain is KAGVTQTPRYLIKTRGQQVTLSCSPISGHRSVSWYQQTPGQGLQFLFEYFSETQRNKGNFPGRFSGRQFSNSRSEMNVSTLELGDSALYLCASSLDRVLPEKLFFGSGTQLSVL.

The rearrangement uses TRBV11-1 and TRBJ2-7; D is possibly TRBD1 (5 bases). The CDR3 totals 16 residues. Looked up from germline, CDR1 is SGHAT and CDR2 is FQDESV (reference sequence). The V end lost 8 bases, the J end lost 1 base, and 21 bases lay between the germline ends. The CDR3 sequence is CASSVGGVRGSYEQYF. CDR3 in DNA: TGTGCCAGCTCCGTAGGTGGGGTTAGGGGATCCTACGAGCAGTACTTC. Together with reference TRBV11-1 and TRBJ2-7, the CDR3 gives the full variable domain: EAEVAQSPRYKITEKSQAVAFWCDPISGHATLYWYRQILGQGPELLVQFQDESVVDDSQLPKDRFSAERLKGVDSTLKIQPAELGDSAMYLCASSVGGVRGSYEQYFGPGTRLTVT.

The CDR3 nucleotides read TGTGCCAGCAGTTCAGGGATCGGGGAGCTGTTTTTT. The encoded protein is CASSSGIGELFF. The chain has TRBV6-4 and TRBJ2-2; possibly TRBD1 for D (5 bases). This CDR3 has 12 amino acids. Germline V lookup: CDR1 MRHNA, CDR2 SNTAGT. V was pared by 5 bases and J by 7 bases, with 8 bases between.

V gene TRBV5-1 combines with J gene TRBJ2-1; TRBD2 is a possible D gene (7 bases). The CDR3 runs 15 residues. V was trimmed by 6 bases and J by 6 bases, leaving 19 bases between them. Germline V gene data show CDR1 as SGHRS and CDR2 as YFSETQ. The CDR3 reads CASILRPGGGNEQFF. CDR3 coding DNA: TGCGCCAGCATACTCCGCCCGGGGGGCGGCAATGAGCAGTTCTTC.

The chain recombines TRBV9 with TRBJ2-7, with D maybe TRBD1 (6 bases). This CDR3 contains 15 residues. Germline CDR1 and CDR2: SGDLS and YYNGEE. Trimming removed 0 bases at V and 0 bases at J, with 10 bases between. CDR3 in amino acids: CASSVGRGSSYEQYF. In DNA, the CDR3 is TGTGCCAGCAGCGTAGGCAGGGGAAGCTCCTACGAGCAGTACTTC.

The V call is TRBV13, the J call TRBJ2-7, with TRBD1 matching over 10 bases. The CDR3 has 16 amino acids. The trim removed 5 bases at V and 7 bases at J, leaving 14 bases unmatched. The germline V gene has CDR1 PRHDT and CDR2 FYEKMQ (reference sequence). As DNA, the CDR3 is TGTGCCAGCAGCAGCCGGGACAGGGGTAAATCGGGAGAGCAGTACTTC. It specifies CASSSRDRGKSGEQYF.

V is TRBV27 and J is TRBJ2-3, with TRBD2 matching over 8 bases. V dropped 6 bases and J dropped 5; count of bases not matched to a gene: 13. The CDR3 contains 16 residues. In germline, CDR1 is MNHEY, CDR2 SMNVEV (reference sequence). The CDR3 DNA is TGTGCCAGCAGCCTAAGGGAGCGGGAGCCGGAAGATACGCAGTATTTT. Its translation is CASSLREREPEDTQYF.

The chain joins TRBV19 to TRBJ2-6, with D perhaps TRBD1 (6 bases). Trimming left V 2 bases short and J 2 bases short, with 10 bases between. CDR1 and CDR2 (germline): LNHDA, SQIVND (reference sequence). CDR3 length: 16 residues. The CDR3 nucleotides read TGTGCCAGTAGTATACCTACAGGGACTGGGGCCAACGTCCTGACTTTC. It specifies CASSIPTGTGANVLTF.

This clone was found once. This chain uses TRBV2 with TRBJ2-4; a possible D gene is TRBD1 (6 bases). Per germline, CDR1 SNHLY and CDR2 FYNNEI. With 2 bases removed from V and 0 bases from J, the gap between germline ends came to 14 bases. The CDR3 consists of 17 residues. CDR3: CASSELQGVLAKNIQYF. DNA of the CDR3: TGTGCCAGCAGTGAATTACAGGGTGTTCTAGCCAAAAACATTCAGTACTTC.

The chain couples TRBV3-1 (or the pseudogene TRBV3-2) to TRBJ1-5; unclear D gene. CDR1 and CDR2 from the germline V gene are LGHDT and YNNKEL (reference sequence). This CDR3 spans 14 amino acids. V was shortened by 3 bases and J by 4 bases, with 10 bases between the two germline ends. The CDR3 region has the DNA TGTGCCAGCAGCCAGATGCTCGGGAATCAGCCCCAGCATTTT. It yields the protein CASSQMLGNQPQHF.

The chain joins TRBV5-1 to TRBJ2-2; 13 nucleotides align to TRBD2. The CDR3 length is 16 residues. V gave up 4 bases and J gave up 2 bases; unmatched junction bases: 2. Germline CDR1 is SGHRS and CDR2 is YFSETQ. The CDR3 spells CASSPGLAGNTGELFF. The CDR3, as DNA: TGCGCCAGCAGCCCGGGACTAGCGGGAAACACCGGGGAGCTGTTTTTT.

This chain links TRBV27 with TRBJ2-1; D remains ambiguous. Trimming pared 1 base from V and 4 bases from J, leaving 5 bases between. Germline V lookup: CDR1 MNHEY, CDR2 SMNVEV (reference sequence). The CDR3 contains 13 residues. The CDR3 nucleotides read TGTGCCAGCAGTTTATACGGGTACAATGAGCAGTTCTTC. Its translation: CASSLYGYNEQFF.

The chain is built from TRBV28 and TRBJ1-1; D remains unclear. CDR1 and CDR2 (germline): MDHEN, SYDVKM. The CDR3 loop spans 14 amino acids. V shed 5 bases and J shed 3 bases, with 13 bases lying between them. The chain's CDR3 is CASSPSYGHTEAFF. The CDR3 bases are TGTGCCAGCAGTCCATCCTACGGTCACACTGAAGCTTTCTTT.

This chain links TRBV11-3 with TRBJ2-7; 7 nucleotides agree with TRBD1. Losses at the gene ends were 3 bases for V and 2 bases for J; bases not matched to a gene: 7. The CDR3 spans 15 residues. The germline V gene encodes CDR1 SGHNT and CDR2 YENEEA. This chain's CDR3 is CASSLATGDPYEQYF. Here the CDR3 DNA reads TGTGCCAGCAGCTTGGCAACAGGGGATCCCTACGAGCAGTACTTC. Combining the CDR3 with reference TRBV11-3 and TRBJ2-7 gives the whole variable domain EAGVVQSPRYKIIEKKQPVAFWCNPISGHNTLYWYLQNLGQGPELLIRYENEEAVDDSQLPKDRFSAERLKGVDSTLKIQPAELGDSAVYLCASSLATGDPYEQYFGPGTRLTVT.

The genes are TRBV7-3 and TRBJ2-3, with a possible D match to TRBD1 (5 bases). Germline V CDR1 and CDR2: SGHTA, FQGTGA. Trimming pared 2 bases from V and 2 bases from J, leaving 11 bases between. The CDR3 extends over 15 amino acids. CDR3 loop: CASSLQGSITDTQYF. CDR3 DNA sequence: TGTGCCAGCAGCTTACAGGGATCCATCACAGATACGCAGTATTTT.

The table lists this clone with a count of one. The genes are TRBV27 and TRBJ1-6; tentative D call: TRBD1 (5 bases). V lost 3 bases to trimming and J lost 8 bases, with 14 bases between them. This CDR3 contains 15 residues. In germline, CDR1 is MNHEY, CDR2 SMNVEV (reference sequence). Here the CDR3 DNA reads TGTGCCAGCAGTTTCCAGGGCCCCCGGGATTCACCCCTCCACTTT. Translating it yields CASSFQGPRDSPLHF.

Only one count was recorded for this clone. The chain couples TRBV6-5 to TRBJ2-2; possibly TRBD1 for D (6 bases). The CDR3 has 15 amino acids. The V end lost 2 bases, the J end lost 5 bases, and 12 bases lay between the germline ends. The germline CDR1 and CDR2 sequences are MNHEY and SVGAGI. CDR3 nucleotides: TGTGCCAGCAGTTACAGAGACAGGTCAACCGGGGAGCTGTTTTTT. As protein: CASSYRDRSTGELFF.

This clone came up once. The chain is built from TRBV30 and TRBJ2-7; 9 nucleotides line up with TRBD1. Germline assignment: CDR1 GTSNPN and CDR2 SVGIG (reference sequence). The CDR3 is 13 amino acids. Trimming cost V 5 bases and J 2 bases; bases outside gene matches: 4. CDR3 sequence reads: CAWERQGAYEQYF. The CDR3 DNA reads TGTGCCTGGGAACGACAGGGGGCCTACGAGCAGTACTTC.

This clone was recorded once. The chain is built from TRBV5-1 and TRBJ2-2; tentative D call: TRBD2 (5 bases). The germline gives CDR1 SGHRS, CDR2 YFSETQ. The length of the CDR3 is 15 residues. The ends were cut back, 2 bases at V and 3 bases at J, with 11 bases in the middle. The DNA for the CDR3 is TGCGCCAGCAGCTTTCGGGCGGACTACACCGGGGAGCTGTTTTTT. It codes for CASSFRADYTGELFF. The full variable domain, rest sourced from reference TRBV5-1 and TRBJ2-2, is KAGVTQTPRYLIKTRGQQVTLSCSPISGHRSVSWYQQTPGQGLQFLFEYFSETQRNKGNFPGRFSGRQFSNSRSEMNVSTLELGDSALYLCASSFRADYTGELFFGEGSRLTVL.

The chain joins TRBV2 to TRBJ1-2; 10 bases map to TRBD1. CDR3 size: 16 residues. V gave up 7 bases and J gave up 1 base; unmatched junction bases: 9. CDR1 is SNHLY and CDR2 is FYNNEI in the germline V gene. CDR3 DNA sequence: TGTGCCAGCACCTGGTGGGGACAGGGGATTAACTATGGCTACACCTTC. Translated, it gives CASTWWGQGINYGYTF.

The V and J genes are TRBV5-1 and TRBJ1-1, with D maybe TRBD1 (5 bases). CDR1 and CDR2 from the germline V gene are SGHRS and YFSETQ. CDR3 length: 12 residues. V dropped 4 bases and J dropped 8 bases, with 12 bases sitting between them. In nucleotides, the CDR3 is TGCGCCAGCAGCCCTCGGGAGGGGGAAGCTTTCTTT. Protein product: CASSPREGEAFF.

The rearrangement links TRBV5-6 to TRBJ2-7; TRBD1 matches 10 bases. Germline V gives CDR1 SGHDT, CDR2 YYEEEE. This CDR3 spans 14 amino acids. The V and J ends lost 2 bases and 3 bases, in that order; junction bases with no gene match: 2. Here the CDR3 DNA reads TGTGCCAGCAGCTTTGGGACAGGGGTCTACGAGCAGTACTTC. This translates into CASSFGTGVYEQYF.